Detailed here is one TCR beta chain. There is no known antigen for this receptor. No much larger clonotype is one base removed from it; base qualities were not supplied. The CDR3 sequence holds 16 residues, the cysteine and phenylalanine included. CDR3 DNA is the only sequence kept; it has 48 bases, read in frame from the first base. The germline V and J ends show losses of 4 bases and 1 base respectively, and no gene match explains 6 bases of the junction. From the germline V gene, CDR1 is MNHEY and CDR2 is SVGAGI. Genomic DNA was extracted from sorted cells for sequencing of the TCRbeta CDR3 region. The immunoSEQ Assay was used to sequence the TCRbeta CDR3 regions. The clones in this table, taken by TCRdb from immuneACCESS, are in-frame only. Not every clone is retained; where verified, under half of the shortfall comes from an unresolved V gene, and the cause of the rest is unknown. The sample yields about 100,000 clones; 94% were counted once. The ten largest clones take up 0.18% of the sample.

This specimen belongs to a study of OX40 agonist ivuxolimab in advanced cancers. For the wider study: Ivuxolimab was a fully human IgG2 agonistic monoclonal antibody targeting the costimulatory receptor OX40 (CD134). Intravenous ivuxolimab was administered to patients every 2 weeks at six dose levels: 0.01, 0.1, 0.3, 1.5, 3 and 10 mg/kg. Of the approximately 50 dose-escalation patients, hepatocellular carcinoma was present in roughly 19, melanoma in approximately 15, renal cell carcinoma in 9 and head and neck cancer in 9. A male proportion of nearly 85% and a mean age of around 60 years, ranging from roughly 20 to 80, were recorded for the dose-escalation cohort. Patients were allowed to have had prior anti-PD-1, anti-PD-L1 or anti-CTLA-4 therapy, and around 37% of the dose-escalation patients had previously received checkpoint inhibitors. Three dose-escalation patients achieved partial responses, one with hepatocellular carcinoma and two with cutaneous melanoma. Peripheral TCRbeta sequencing aimed to test whether ivuxolimab altered TCR sequence diversity and caused clonal T-cell expansion. The paper reports the monotherapy dose-escalation portion (N of about 54 patients) of the phase I ivuxolimab trial. On the study overall, not on this receptor specifically: Low levels of normalized T-cell clonal expansion were also seen in some patients who did not respond. At doses of 0.1 to 3.0 mg/kg, clonal expansion of both CD4+ and CD8+ blood T cells was observed from baseline to week 6. In the 0.1-3.0 mg/kg groups, partial responders were among the patients with the lowest normalized peripheral clonal expansion, particularly in CD8+ T cells. The antigen specificity of the peripheral T cells that underwent clonal expansion was not determined. After ivuxolimab, expanded clones were on average more numerous among CD8+ T cells than among CD4+ T cells.

The trial excluded patients who had a history of autoimmune disease or were on systemic immunosuppression. In every dose cohort, peripheral blood was drawn for TCR sequencing at baseline, cycle 4 day 1, and cycle 7 day 1. The samples were taken from a phase I, first-in-human, multicenter, open-label dose-escalation trial of ivuxolimab. Adults with locally advanced or metastatic melanoma, renal cell, hepatocellular, or head and neck squamous cell carcinoma were enrolled in the trial. Before TCR sequencing, CD4+ T cells and CD8+ T cells from peripheral blood were sorted into separate populations. The sequence links TRBV6-5 to TRBJ2-3; 9 nucleotides in the junction match TRBD2. The sequencing here drew on CD4+ or CD8+ T cells sorted from blood, taken in a trial of the OX40 agonist ivuxolimab. This receptor was obtained from an adult with an advanced solid tumor such as melanoma, head and neck, liver or kidney cancer. The DNA sequence is TGTGCCAGCAGTTCTTATAGCGGGGGAGGCACAGATACGCAGTATTTT. It translates to CASSSYSGGGTDTQYF.